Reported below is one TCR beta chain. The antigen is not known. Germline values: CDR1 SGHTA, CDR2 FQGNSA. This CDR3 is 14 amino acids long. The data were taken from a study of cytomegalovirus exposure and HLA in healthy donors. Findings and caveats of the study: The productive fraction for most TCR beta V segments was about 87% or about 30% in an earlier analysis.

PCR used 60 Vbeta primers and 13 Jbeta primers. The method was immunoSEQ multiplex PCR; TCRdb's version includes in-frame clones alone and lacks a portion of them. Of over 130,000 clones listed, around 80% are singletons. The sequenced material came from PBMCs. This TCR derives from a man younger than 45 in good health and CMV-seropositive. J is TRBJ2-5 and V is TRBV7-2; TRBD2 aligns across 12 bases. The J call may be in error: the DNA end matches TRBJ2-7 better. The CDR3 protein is CASSFGLAGTEQYF. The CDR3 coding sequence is TGTGCCAGCAGCTTCGGACTAGCGGGAACCGAGCAGTACTTC.